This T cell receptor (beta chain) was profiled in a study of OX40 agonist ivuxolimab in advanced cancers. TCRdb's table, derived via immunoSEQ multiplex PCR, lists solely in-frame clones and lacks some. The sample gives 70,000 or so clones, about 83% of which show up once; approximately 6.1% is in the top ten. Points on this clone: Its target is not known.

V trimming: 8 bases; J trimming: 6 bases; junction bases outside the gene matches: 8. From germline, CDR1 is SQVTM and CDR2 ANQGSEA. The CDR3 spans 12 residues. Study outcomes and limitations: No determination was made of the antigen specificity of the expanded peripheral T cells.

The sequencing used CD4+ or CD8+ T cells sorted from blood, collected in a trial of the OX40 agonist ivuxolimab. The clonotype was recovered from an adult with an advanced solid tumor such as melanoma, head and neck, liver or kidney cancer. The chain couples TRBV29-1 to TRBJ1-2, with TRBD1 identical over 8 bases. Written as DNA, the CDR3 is TGCAGCATCGACAGGGGTTTTGATGGCTACACCTTC. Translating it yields CSIDRGFDGYTF.